The entry below gives a single T cell receptor beta chain sequence along with its context. The target antigen is unknown. Sorting of unstimulated PBMCs yielded separate CD3+CD4+ and CD3+CD8+ fractions. These data come from a study of T cell clones after liver transplantation. On the study more broadly: Samples came from ITN030ST, which attempted immunosuppression withdrawal within 2 years of liver transplantation. TCRbeta sequencing after a pre-transplant mixed lymphocyte reaction identified graft-donor-reactive clones, later tracked in post-transplant blood. Notes on the study in general: In 5 of 8 subjects, circulating graft-donor-reactive CD4 TCRbeta sequences fell significantly after transplant.

The germline V gene has CDR1 SGHRS and CDR2 YFSETQ. With 3 bases removed from V and 5 bases from J, the gap between germline ends came to 23 bases. The CDR3 length is 17 residues. Measured with immunoSEQ multiplex PCR; TCRdb has only the in-frame clones, and not every one. The table lists roughly 20,000 clones, 80% to 90% of them singletons, with 10% to 15% in the top ten. This chain joins TRBV5-1 and TRBJ1-2; no reliable D call. This receptor was identified in a human donor who received a liver transplant. Sequencing used CD8+ T cells from blood, obtained before liver transplant. The CDR3 sequence: CASSSDNRLGGWYGYTF. Here the CDR3 DNA reads TGCGCCAGCAGCTCCGACAACAGACTTGGAGGGTGGTATGGCTACACCTTC.